This T cell receptor beta chain was sequenced in a study of blood T cell repertoires in COVID-19. Profiled with immunoSEQ multiplex PCR; TCRdb holds only in-frame clones, not every one. Of fewer than 200,000 clones in the sample, over 80% were seen once. The V and J ends lost 0 bases and 4 bases respectively, with 15 bases between them. CDR3 length: 16 amino acids. The V gene's germline CDR1 is ENHRY and CDR2 SYGVKD. The chain carries TRBV10-3 and TRBJ1-2; D may be TRBD1 (5 bases). The receptor was derived from a woman aged 65 to 85 with acute or convalescent COVID-19. The source material was peripheral blood. The CDR3 region has the DNA TGTGCCATCAGTGAGTCGAATTCGGGGGATGGCTATGGCTACACCTTC. This encodes CAISESNSGDGYGYTF.